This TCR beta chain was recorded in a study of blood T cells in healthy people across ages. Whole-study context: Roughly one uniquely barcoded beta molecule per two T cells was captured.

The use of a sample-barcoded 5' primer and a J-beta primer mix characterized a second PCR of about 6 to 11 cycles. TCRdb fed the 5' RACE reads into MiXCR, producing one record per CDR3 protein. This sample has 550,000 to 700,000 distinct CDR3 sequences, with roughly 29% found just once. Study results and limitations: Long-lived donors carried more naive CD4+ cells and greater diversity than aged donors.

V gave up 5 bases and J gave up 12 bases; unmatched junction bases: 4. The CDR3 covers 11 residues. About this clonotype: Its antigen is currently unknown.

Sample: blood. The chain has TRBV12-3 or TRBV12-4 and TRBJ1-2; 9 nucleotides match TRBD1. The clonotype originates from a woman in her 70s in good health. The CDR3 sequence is CASSPGTGNTF. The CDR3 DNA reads TGTGCCAGCAGTCCTGGGACAGGGAACACCTTC.